These 23 T cell receptor beta chains originate from one sample sequenced in a study of blood T cell repertoires in COVID-19. This table comes from immunoSEQ multiplex PCR, and its TCRdb copy is limited to in-frame clones, with some not included. The sample contains some 200,000 clones, 81% of which appear only once. The sequenced material came from PBMCs or T cells enriched from blood (not recorded which). The source of these receptors is a woman between 45 and 60 years old with acute COVID-19.

The gene calls are TRBV5-4 and TRBJ1-1, with D tentatively TRBD1 (5 bases). Trimming cost V 4 bases and J 9 bases, with 25 bases left between them. The germline gives CDR1 SGHNT, CDR2 YYREEE (reference sequence). This CDR3 has 16 residues. CDR3 amino acids: CASSARTGSLTFQAFF. The CDR3 DNA follows: TGTGCCAGCAGCGCCCGAACAGGCAGCCTGACGTTCCAAGCTTTCTTT.

The CDR3 region has the DNA TGTGCCAGCAGTTACTCCAATACGCAGTATTTT. Its translation: CASSYSNTQYF. The chain combines TRBV6-5 with TRBJ2-3, with unresolved D. CDR3 length: 11 amino acids. V lost 0 bases, J lost 7 bases, and 2 bases lay in between. Germline V gene sequence: CDR1 MNHEY, CDR2 SVGAGI.

The chain is built from TRBV5-1 and TRBJ2-1; D is possibly TRBD1 (6 bases). V lost 2 bases and J lost 7, with 13 bases in between. The CDR3 covers 14 residues. Germline V gives CDR1 SGHRS, CDR2 YFSETQ. CDR3 sequence reads: CASSLQGVENEQFF. The CDR3 DNA sequence: TGCGCCAGCAGCTTACAGGGAGTGGAAAATGAGCAGTTCTTC. The variable domain in full, with the rest retrieved from reference TRBV5-1 and TRBJ2-1, is KAGVTQTPRYLIKTRGQQVTLSCSPISGHRSVSWYQQTPGQGLQFLFEYFSETQRNKGNFPGRFSGRQFSNSRSEMNVSTLELGDSALYLCASSLQGVENEQFFGPGTRLTVL.

This clone has a single count. The chain recombines TRBV11-2 with TRBJ1-2; TRBD1 matches 7 bases. Germline V gives CDR1 SGHAT, CDR2 FQNNGV. This CDR3 region has 16 residues. The V gene end was trimmed by 1 base and the J gene end by 8 bases; junction bases not matched to a gene: 13. CDR3 sequence: CASSLGPGTVGVGYTF. The CDR3 DNA is TGTGCCAGCAGCTTAGGGCCGGGGACAGTAGGGGTAGGCTACACCTTC.

This chain connects TRBV11-2 to TRBJ1-6; D unclear. This CDR3 has 13 amino acids. The germline V gene has CDR1 SGHAT and CDR2 FQNNGV. V was cut by 0 bases and J by 14 bases, with 11 bases left in between. This CDR3 reads CASSLDNPITLHF. CDR3 in DNA: TGTGCCAGCAGCTTAGATAACCCTATCACCCTCCACTTT. Full variable domain (rest looked up from reference TRBV11-2 and TRBJ1-6): EAGVAQSPRYKIIEKRQSVAFWCNPISGHATLYWYQQILGQGPKLLIQFQNNGVVDDSQLPKDRFSAERLKGVDSTLKIQPAKLEDSAVYLCASSLDNPITLHFGNGTRLTVT.

The rearrangement links TRBV19 to TRBJ2-5; tentatively, D is TRBD2 (5 bases). Trimming pared 7 bases from V and 2 bases from J, leaving 17 bases between. The CDR3 runs to 15 residues. CDR1 and CDR2 from the germline V gene are LNHDA and SQIVND (reference sequence). The CDR3 coding sequence is TGTGCCAGTACCCCGGGGATTGTAGCGCAAGAGACCCAGTACTTC. Translated, it gives CASTPGIVAQETQYF.

This clone was detected only a few times. The rearrangement uses TRBV27 and TRBJ2-3; 7 bases fit TRBD2. The length of the CDR3 is 16 residues. The germline V gene has CDR1 MNHEY and CDR2 SMNVEV (reference sequence). Unmatched junction bases numbered 9, after V lost 4 bases and J lost 2 bases. The CDR3 sequence is CASSYPSGGNTDTQYF. In DNA form, the CDR3 reads TGTGCCAGCAGTTATCCTAGCGGTGGCAACACAGATACGCAGTATTTT.

This clone was seen just once. The rearrangement joins TRBV19 to TRBJ2-5, with D tentatively TRBD2 (6 bases). The CDR3 runs to 13 residues. The ends were cut back, 6 bases at V and 5 bases at J, with 13 bases in the middle. Germline V gene data show CDR1 as LNHDA and CDR2 as SQIVND (reference sequence). CDR3 loop: CASRAGRWETQYF. The CDR3 nucleotides read TGTGCCAGTAGAGCGGGCCGTTGGGAGACCCAGTACTTC.

This sequence joins TRBV11-2 and TRBJ2-7; D unclear. The V end lost 2 bases, the J end lost 4 bases, and 9 bases lay between the germline ends. Germline-derived CDR1 and CDR2 are SGHAT and FQNNGV. The CDR3 spans 13 residues. CDR3 sequence: CASSLLPEYEQYF. The DNA for the CDR3 is TGTGCCAGCAGCTTATTACCGGAGTACGAGCAGTACTTC.

The genes are TRBV27 and TRBJ2-7; TRBD1 aligns across 7 bases. V was pared by 1 base and J by 3 bases, with 3 bases of the junction left unmatched. Germline loops: CDR1 MNHEY, CDR2 SMNVEV (reference sequence). CDR3 length equals 14 residues. CDR3 nucleotide sequence: TGTGCCAGCAGTTTATTAGGGGGCTGCTACGAGCAGTACTTC. Protein product: CASSLLGGCYEQYF.

This sequence joins TRBV28 and TRBJ2-3; 9 nucleotides match TRBD1. Trimming removed 6 bases from V and 3 bases from J; junction bases left unmatched: 13. The germline gives CDR1 MDHEN, CDR2 SYDVKM. The CDR3 is made up of 17 amino acids. The DNA of the CDR3 is TGTGCCAGCAGCCCCTTAGGAGGGACAGGGTTGACAGATACGCAGTATTTT. As protein: CASSPLGGTGLTDTQYF.

The chain uses TRBV7-8 and TRBJ2-1, with 8 bases fitting TRBD1. V lost 3 bases, J lost 9 bases, and 4 bases stayed unmatched. The germline V gene has CDR1 SGHVS and CDR2 FQNEAQ. There are 13 residues in the CDR3. Here the CDR3 DNA reads TGTGCCAGCAGCTTGGACAGGGCGCTTGAGCAGTTCTTC. Translation: CASSLDRALEQFF.

The chain is built from TRBV7-9 and TRBJ2-7, with a possible D match to TRBD1 (5 bases). The germline CDR1 and CDR2 sequences are SEHNR and FQNEAQ (reference sequence). The CDR3 totals 17 residues. V was clipped by 4 bases and J by 0 bases, with 19 bases between them. DNA of the CDR3: TGTGCCAGCAGCTCGGCAGGGTCCCTCTTACTCTCCTACGAGCAGTACTTC. This codes for CASSSAGSLLLSYEQYF.

Only a few counts were recorded for this clone. J is TRBJ1-2 and V is TRBV7-2; 7 bases align to TRBD1. The J segment lost 4 bases and the V segment lost 5 bases, leaving 7 bases of the junction unmatched. Germline assignment: CDR1 SGHTA and CDR2 FQGNSA. The CDR3 length is 14 residues. In DNA, the CDR3 is TGTGCCAGCAGCACGGACAGGAGTTTCTATGGCTACACCTTC. Translated, it gives CASSTDRSFYGYTF. The full variable domain, with the rest looked up from reference TRBV7-2 and TRBJ1-2, is GAGVSQSPSNKVTEKGKDVELRCDPISGHTALYWYRQSLGQGLEFLIYFQGNSAPDKSGLPSDRFSAERTGGSVSTLTIQRTQQEDSAVYLCASSTDRSFYGYTFGSGTRLTVV.

The chain joins TRBV28 to TRBJ1-4; tentatively, D is TRBD1 (5 bases). Germline lookup yields CDR1 MDHEN and CDR2 SYDVKM. V was pared by 10 bases and J by 2 bases, with 14 bases between. This CDR3 contains 14 residues. Here the CDR3 DNA reads TGTGCCACCTCTTACCCAGGGACTAATGAAAAACTGTTTTTT. Its protein product is CATSYPGTNEKLFF.

The chain has TRBV18 and TRBJ1-1; TRBD1 aligns across 9 bases. CDR3 length equals 14 residues. CDR1 is KGHSH and CDR2 is LQKENI in the germline V gene. With V trimmed by 6 bases and J by 5 bases, 7 bases remained unmatched. The CDR3 nucleotides are TGTGCCAGCTCCCTCGGGACAGGGTGGACTGAAGCTTTCTTT. This sequence encodes CASSLGTGWTEAFF.

This chain joins TRBV6-1 and TRBJ2-7; 8 bases match TRBD2. This CDR3 is 15 amino acids long. The V gene's germline CDR1 is MNHNS and CDR2 SASEGT. V shed 2 bases, J shed 5 bases, and the junction held 8 bases outside the gene matches. DNA for the CDR3: TGTGCCAGCAGTGAATATTTGCCGCGGGGGGACGAGCAGTACTTC. It encodes CASSEYLPRGDEQYF.

The gene calls are TRBV5-1 and TRBJ2-7, with D maybe TRBD2 (6 bases). CDR1 is SGHRS and CDR2 is YFSETQ in the germline V gene. Trimming removed 1 base from V and 7 bases from J, with 24 bases in between. CDR3 length: 17 residues. CDR3 sequence reads: CASSLLTGTPLGWEQYF. For the CDR3, the DNA is TGCGCCAGCAGCTTGCTGACGGGGACTCCGTTGGGGTGGGAGCAGTACTTC.

The V gene is TRBV20-1, the J gene TRBJ1-4; unclear D gene. Germline lookup yields CDR1 DFQATT and CDR2 SNEGSKA (reference sequence). V gave up 3 bases and J gave up 5 bases, with 7 bases separating them. This CDR3 spans 12 amino acids. CDR3 residues: CSASSENEKLFF. The CDR3 DNA sequence: TGCAGTGCTAGTTCCGAGAATGAAAAACTGTTTTTT.

V gene TRBV6-5 combines with J gene TRBJ1-1; D might be TRBD1 (5 bases). Germline V gene lookup returns CDR1 MNHEY and CDR2 SVGAGI. V was trimmed by 0 bases and J by 8 bases, leaving 16 bases between them. The CDR3 is made up of 15 amino acids. This CDR3 reads CASSYSRWGGREAFF. The DNA of the CDR3 is TGTGCCAGCAGTTACTCGCGCTGGGGGGGTCGGGAAGCTTTCTTT.

This clone showed up just once. This sequence joins TRBV3-1 (or the pseudogene TRBV3-2) and TRBJ2-4, with 8 nucleotides matching TRBD2. V was clipped by 4 bases and J by 6 bases; unmatched bases: 8. CDR1 is LGHDT, CDR2 YNNKEL, per germline (reference sequence). CDR3 length equals 15 residues. CDR3 sequence reads: CASSPSAGVRNIQYF. DNA for the CDR3: TGTGCCAGCAGCCCATCAGCGGGAGTGAGAAACATTCAGTACTTC.

The chain couples TRBV24-1 to TRBJ2-7, with D possibly matching TRBD1 (6 bases). The V and J ends lost 3 bases and 2 bases respectively, with 13 bases between them. The CDR3 sequence is 15 residues long. CDR1 is KGHDR and CDR2 is SFDVKD in the germline V gene. CDR3 DNA sequence: TGTGCCACCAGTGATCCGGGACAAAAGCCCTACGAGCAGTACTTC. This translates into CATSDPGQKPYEQYF.

V gene TRBV27 combines with J gene TRBJ1-5; TRBD1 matches 10 bases. With V trimmed by 3 bases and J by 8 bases, 7 bases remained unmatched. Germline lookup yields CDR1 MNHEY and CDR2 SMNVEV (reference sequence). This CDR3 spans 15 amino acids. The CDR3 DNA sequence: TGTGCCAGCAGTTTGCGACAGGGGGCTGTTAAGCCCCAGCATTTT. Translating it yields CASSLRQGAVKPQHF.